The 2 T cell receptor beta chains given below trace back to one sample, sequenced in a study of cytomegalovirus exposure and HLA in healthy donors. Both 60 Vbeta primers and 13 Jbeta primers went into the PCR. Measured with immunoSEQ multiplex PCR; TCRdb has only the in-frame clones, and not every one. The table shows some 270,000 clones, with 75% to 90% occurring only once. Sequencing was carried out using PBMCs. These receptors were collected from a girl aged 2-9 years in good health and CMV-seronegative.

The chain has TRBV4-2 and TRBJ1-4, with D unclear. This CDR3 spans 16 amino acids. The germline CDR1 and CDR2 sequences are LGHNA and YNFKEQ. V was pared by 1 base and J by 3 bases, with 12 bases between. The DNA of the CDR3 is TGTGCCAGCAGCCAAGGTTGGTGGCTTCCTAATGAAAAACTGTTTTTT. Translation gives CASSQGWWLPNEKLFF.

The V gene is TRBV7-7, the J gene TRBJ2-5; 8 bases align to TRBD2. V shed 5 bases and J 4 bases; nucleotides not matched to a gene: 21. Germline CDR1 is SSHAT and CDR2 is FNYEAQ (reference sequence). CDR3 size: 19 residues. The CDR3: CASSHRAWGSGGPPETQYF. For the CDR3, the DNA is TGTGCCAGCAGCCATCGGGCATGGGGATCGGGGGGGCCTCCAGAGACCCAGTACTTC.